A selection of T cell receptor beta chains follows, all from one sample in a study of T cells in Graves' hyperthyroidism and ophthalmopathy. Via MiXCR, TCRdb re-called the multiplex PCR reads, giving one row per CDR3 protein. The sample consists of over 500,000 distinct CDR3 sequences, approximately 48% of them appearing once. The sequenced sample consisted of peripheral blood or thyroid tissue (not recorded which). The receptors shown here come from an adult woman with Graves' disease, either hyperthyroidism or ophthalmopathy (not recorded which). Both conserved end residues are part of each CDR3. A D gene is named only where the DNA matches it firmly. Clone size is given for some rows only: seen once, a few or many times, or a class if the clone is expanded.

d_call cdr3_length j_call clone_size v_call cdr3_nt cdr3_aa
NA 16 TRBJ1-5 many TRBV7-2 TGTGCCAGCAGCTTAGTGGGGGGCCTAAGCAATCAGCCCCAGCATTTT CASSLVGGLSNQPQHF
NA 15 TRBJ1-5 NA TRBV7-9 TGTGCCAGCCTCGCGGCGGGTTTTGACAATCAGCCCCAGCATTTT CASLAAGFDNQPQHF
TRBD1 18 TRBJ1-1 many TRBV7-9 TGTGCCAGCAGTGACATCCGGACAGGGGGGAAAATGAACACTGAAGCTTTCTTT CASSDIRTGGKMNTEAFF
NA 16 TRBJ1-5 NA TRBV10-3 TGTGCCATCAGTGAGCGAGGTCGGCAGGACAATCAGCCCCAGCATTTT CAISERGRQDNQPQHF
TRBD1 16 TRBJ2-7 few TRBV7-9 TGTGCCAGCAGCACCCGGGACAGGGCGATATCCTACGAGCAGTACTTC CASSTRDRAISYEQYF
NA 13 TRBJ1-3 NA TRBV19 TGTGCCAGTAGAGAAGTAGCCGGAAACACCATATATTTT CASREVAGNTIYF
TRBD2 16 TRBJ2-7 NA TRBV7-9 TGTGCCAGCAGCCTTCGGACTAGCGGGAGTTCCTACGAGCAGTACTTC CASSLRTSGSSYEQYF
NA 17 TRBJ2-2 NA TRBV7-3 TGTGCCAGCAGCCCCAATCTCCCCGGGAGGAACACCGGGGAGCTGTTTTTT CASSPNLPGRNTGELFF
NA 17 TRBJ1-6 NA TRBV7-3 TGTGCCAGCAGCTTAACAGAACACCCGGCGGGCGGGGCACCCCTCCACTTT CASSLTEHPAGGAPLHF
TRBD2 15 TRBJ2-7 NA TRBV29-1 TGCAGCGTCGGGACGGCTGGCGGGAGGGCCTACGAGCAGTACTTC CSVGTAGGRAYEQYF
NA 11 TRBJ1-1 NA TRBV5-1 TGCGCCAGCAGCTTGGGCCCGCAGGCTTTCTTT CASSLGPQAFF
NA 16 TRBJ2-7 many TRBV7-9 TGTGCCAGCAGCCCGGAGGGACGGGAGAGCTCCTACGAGCAGTACTTC CASSPEGRESSYEQYF
NA 12 TRBJ1-5 many TRBV19 TGTGCCAGTAGTAAGGGGGATCAGCCCCAGCATTTT CASSKGDQPQHF
NA 12 TRBJ1-6 NA TRBV29-1 TGCAGAGAAGGGGGAGGTAATTCACCCCTCCACTTT CREGGGNSPLHF